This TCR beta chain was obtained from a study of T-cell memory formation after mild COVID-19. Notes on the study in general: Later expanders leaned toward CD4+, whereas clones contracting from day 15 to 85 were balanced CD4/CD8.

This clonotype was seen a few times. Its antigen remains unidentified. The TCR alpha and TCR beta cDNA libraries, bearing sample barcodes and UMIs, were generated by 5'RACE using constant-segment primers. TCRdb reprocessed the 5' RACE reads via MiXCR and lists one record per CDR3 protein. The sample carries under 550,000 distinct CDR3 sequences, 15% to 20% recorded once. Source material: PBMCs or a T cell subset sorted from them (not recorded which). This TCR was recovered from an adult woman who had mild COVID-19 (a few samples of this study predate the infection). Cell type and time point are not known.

This chain's CDR3 is CASSQGPGQGAYNEQFF. CDR3 nucleotide sequence: TGTGCCAGCAGCCAAGGCCCTGGACAGGGGGCCTACAATGAGCAGTTCTTC. The chain combines TRBV3-1 with TRBJ2-1; 10 bases are shared with TRBD1. The junction had 5 bases not matched to a gene; V was cut back by 1 base and J by 2 bases. This CDR3 region has 17 residues. CDR1 is LGHDT, CDR2 YNNKEL, per germline (reference sequence).